This T cell receptor beta chain was observed in a study of vaccination and CD4 T cells after COVID-19. Findings and caveats of the study: For convalescent patients, 304 of the 307 vaccine-specific clones analyzed were classified as spike mono-reactive.

V lost 0 bases and J lost 4, with 6 bases in between. The CDR3 loop spans 12 amino acids. Germline lookup yields CDR1 DFQATT and CDR2 SNEGSKA (reference sequence). Remarks on this clonotype: What it binds is not known.

With the Oncomine TCR Beta short-read assay, DNA from cultured CD4+ T cells was sequenced. It was cultured CD4+ T cells from which genomic DNA was extracted. MiXCR, run by TCRdb on the PCR reads, gives a single entry per CDR3 protein. Of more than 7,500 distinct CDR3 sequences in the sample, 50% to 60% were seen once. The treatment here: roughly 10-day PBMC culture with coronavirus spike peptide pools or control peptides (ViraFEST assay). For ViraFEST, peptide pools expanded antigen-specific T cells, after which the TCRs were sequenced. Each well received 2 million or so PBMCs, cultured with approximately 10 IU/ml IL-2 and approximately 10 ug/ml peptide pools.

This TCR was recovered from a human donor who had recovered from COVID-19. The specimen was CD4+ T cells from blood, cultured in vitro. The chain recombines TRBV20-1 with TRBJ1-2; D unresolved. The CDR3 DNA reads TGCAGTGCTAGAGATCACGGCTATGGCTACACCTTC. Its protein product is CSARDHGYGYTF.